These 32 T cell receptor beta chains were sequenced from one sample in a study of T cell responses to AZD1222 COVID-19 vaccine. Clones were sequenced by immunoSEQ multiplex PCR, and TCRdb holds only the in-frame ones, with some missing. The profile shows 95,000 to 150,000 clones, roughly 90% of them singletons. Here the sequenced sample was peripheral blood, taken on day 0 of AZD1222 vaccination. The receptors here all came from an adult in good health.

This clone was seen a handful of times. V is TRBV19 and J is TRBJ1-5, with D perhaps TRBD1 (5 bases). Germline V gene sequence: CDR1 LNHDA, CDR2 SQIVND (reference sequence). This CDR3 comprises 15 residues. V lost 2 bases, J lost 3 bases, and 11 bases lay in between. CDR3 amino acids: CASSITDRFNQPQHF. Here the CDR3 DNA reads TGTGCCAGTAGTATAACAGACAGATTCAATCAGCCCCAGCATTTT.

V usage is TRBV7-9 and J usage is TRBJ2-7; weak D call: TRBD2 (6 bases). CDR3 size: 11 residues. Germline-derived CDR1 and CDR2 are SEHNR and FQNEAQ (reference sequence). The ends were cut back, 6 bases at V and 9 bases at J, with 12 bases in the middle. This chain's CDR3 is CASRSEGGQYF. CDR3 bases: TGTGCCAGCAGGTCCGAGGGAGGGCAGTACTTC.

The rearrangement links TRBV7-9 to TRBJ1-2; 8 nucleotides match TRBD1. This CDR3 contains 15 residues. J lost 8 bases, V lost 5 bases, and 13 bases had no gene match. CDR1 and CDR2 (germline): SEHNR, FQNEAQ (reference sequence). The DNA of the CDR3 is TGTGCCAGCAGCGTAAACAACAGGGGGATAGGGGGCTACACCTTC. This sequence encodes CASSVNNRGIGGYTF.

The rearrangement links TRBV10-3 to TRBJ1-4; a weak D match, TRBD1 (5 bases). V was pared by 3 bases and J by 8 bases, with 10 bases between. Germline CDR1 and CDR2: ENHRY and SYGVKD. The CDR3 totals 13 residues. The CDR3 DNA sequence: TGTGCCATCAGTGACAGGGAACGGGAAAAACTGTTTTTT. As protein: CAISDREREKLFF.

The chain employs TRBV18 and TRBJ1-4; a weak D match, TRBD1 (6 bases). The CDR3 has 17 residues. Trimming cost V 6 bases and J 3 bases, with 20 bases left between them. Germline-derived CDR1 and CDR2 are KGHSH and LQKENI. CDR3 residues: CASSPNPVTGSNEKLFF. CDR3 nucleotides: TGTGCCAGCTCTCCAAATCCCGTGACAGGCTCTAATGAAAAACTGTTTTTT.

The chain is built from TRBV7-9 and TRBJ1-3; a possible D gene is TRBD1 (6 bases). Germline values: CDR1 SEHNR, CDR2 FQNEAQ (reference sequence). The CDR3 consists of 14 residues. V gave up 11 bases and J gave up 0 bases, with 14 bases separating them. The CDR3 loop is CASQGTDSGNTIYF. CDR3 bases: TGTGCCTCACAGGGAACAGACTCTGGAAACACCATATATTTT.

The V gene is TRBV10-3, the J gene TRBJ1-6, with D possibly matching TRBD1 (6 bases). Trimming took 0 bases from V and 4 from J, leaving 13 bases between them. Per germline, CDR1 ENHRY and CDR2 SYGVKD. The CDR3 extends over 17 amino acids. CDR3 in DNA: TGTGCCATCAGTGAGTCTACTGGGGGCAATTATAATTCACCCCTCCACTTT. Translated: CAISESTGGNYNSPLHF.

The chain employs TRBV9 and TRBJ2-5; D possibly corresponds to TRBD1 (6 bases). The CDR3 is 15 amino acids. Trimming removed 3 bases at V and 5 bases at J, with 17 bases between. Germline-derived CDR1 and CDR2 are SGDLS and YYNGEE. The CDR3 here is CASSAPVGAVETQYF. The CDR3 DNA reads TGTGCCAGCAGCGCCCCCGTGGGGGCGGTGGAGACCCAGTACTTC.

Written as DNA, the CDR3 is TGTGCCAGTAACTCTGGGGCCAACGTCCTGACTTTC. Translation gives CASNSGANVLTF. This chain links TRBV19 with TRBJ2-6; D is undetermined. Germline CDR1 LNHDA, CDR2 SQIVND (reference sequence). Trimming removed 7 bases at V and 0 bases at J, with 1 base between. The CDR3 has 12 residues.

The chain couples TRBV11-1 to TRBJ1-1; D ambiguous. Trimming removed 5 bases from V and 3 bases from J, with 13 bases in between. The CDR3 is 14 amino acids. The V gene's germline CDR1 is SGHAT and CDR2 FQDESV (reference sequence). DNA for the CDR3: TGTGCCAGCAGCCCTGGAGAGGGCTACACTGAAGCTTTCTTT. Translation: CASSPGEGYTEAFF. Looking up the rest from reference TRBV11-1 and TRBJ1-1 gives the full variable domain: EAEVAQSPRYKITEKSQAVAFWCDPISGHATLYWYRQILGQGPELLVQFQDESVVDDSQLPKDRFSAERLKGVDSTLKIQPAELGDSAMYLCASSPGEGYTEAFFGQGTRLTVV.

This CDR3 reads CASRLAGETGELFF. The CDR3 DNA reads as TGTGCCAGCAGGCTAGCGGGGGAAACCGGGGAGCTGTTTTTT. The rearrangement joins TRBV9 to TRBJ2-2; 10 nucleotides agree with TRBD2. The junction had 3 bases not matched to a gene; V was cut back by 5 bases and J by 5 bases. Germline CDR1 reads SGDLS; CDR2 reads YYNGEE. CDR3 length: 14 residues.

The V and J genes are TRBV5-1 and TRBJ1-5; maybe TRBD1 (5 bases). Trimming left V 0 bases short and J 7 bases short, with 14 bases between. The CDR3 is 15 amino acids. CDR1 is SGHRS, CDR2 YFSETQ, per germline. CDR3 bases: TGCGCCAGCAGCTTGGAGGGCAGGGTAGAGCAGCCCCAGCATTTT. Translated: CASSLEGRVEQPQHF.

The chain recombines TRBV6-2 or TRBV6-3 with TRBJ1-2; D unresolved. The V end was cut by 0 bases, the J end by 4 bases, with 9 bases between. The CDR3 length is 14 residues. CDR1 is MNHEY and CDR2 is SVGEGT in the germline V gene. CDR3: CASSYSTQVYGYTF. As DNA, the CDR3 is TGTGCCAGCAGTTACTCGACACAAGTCTATGGCTACACCTTC.

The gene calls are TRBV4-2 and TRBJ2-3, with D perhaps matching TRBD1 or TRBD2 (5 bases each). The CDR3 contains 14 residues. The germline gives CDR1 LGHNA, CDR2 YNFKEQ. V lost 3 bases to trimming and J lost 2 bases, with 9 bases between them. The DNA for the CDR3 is TGTGCCAGCAGCCAGAGGGGTTCCACAGATACGCAGTATTTT. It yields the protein CASSQRGSTDTQYF.

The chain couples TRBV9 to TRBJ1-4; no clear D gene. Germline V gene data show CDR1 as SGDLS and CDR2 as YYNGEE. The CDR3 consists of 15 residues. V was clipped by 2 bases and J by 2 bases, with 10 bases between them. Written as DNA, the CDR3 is TGTGCCAGCAGCGTGTCGGTCGGGACTAATGAAAAACTGTTTTTT. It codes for CASSVSVGTNEKLFF.

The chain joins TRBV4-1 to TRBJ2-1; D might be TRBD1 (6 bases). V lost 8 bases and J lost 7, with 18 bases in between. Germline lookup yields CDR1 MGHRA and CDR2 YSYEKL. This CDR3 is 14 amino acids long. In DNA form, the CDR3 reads TGCGCCAGCTCGGACAGCCAAGCGTATAATGAGCAGTTCTTC. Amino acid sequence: CASSDSQAYNEQFF.

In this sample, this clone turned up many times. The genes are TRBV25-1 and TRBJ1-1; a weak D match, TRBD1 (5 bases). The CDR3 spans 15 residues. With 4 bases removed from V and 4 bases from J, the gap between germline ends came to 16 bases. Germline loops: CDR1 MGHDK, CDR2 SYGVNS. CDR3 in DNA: TGTGCCAGCAGTGGTCAGGGTTGGGTAAGCACTGAAGCTTTCTTT. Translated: CASSGQGWVSTEAFF.

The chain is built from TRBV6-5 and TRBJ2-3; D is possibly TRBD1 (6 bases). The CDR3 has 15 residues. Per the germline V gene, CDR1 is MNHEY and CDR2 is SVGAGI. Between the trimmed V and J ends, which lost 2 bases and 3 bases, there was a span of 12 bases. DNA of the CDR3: TGTGCCAGCAGTTACGGCTCAGGGGTAACAGATACGCAGTATTTT. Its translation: CASSYGSGVTDTQYF.

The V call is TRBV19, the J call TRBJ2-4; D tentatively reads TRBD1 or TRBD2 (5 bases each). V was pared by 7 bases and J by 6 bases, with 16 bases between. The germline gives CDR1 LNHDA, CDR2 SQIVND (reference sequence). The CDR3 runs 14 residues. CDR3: CASTPGSRRNIQYF. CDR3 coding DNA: TGTGCCAGTACCCCAGGGAGTCGCAGAAACATTCAGTACTTC.

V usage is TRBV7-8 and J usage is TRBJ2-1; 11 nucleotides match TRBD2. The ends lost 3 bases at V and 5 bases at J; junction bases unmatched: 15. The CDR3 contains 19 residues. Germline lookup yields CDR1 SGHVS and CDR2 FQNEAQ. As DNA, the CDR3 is TGTGCCAGCAGCTTGCAACTAGCGGGGGCCCTCTACCCCCACAATGAGCAGTTCTTC. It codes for CASSLQLAGALYPHNEQFF.

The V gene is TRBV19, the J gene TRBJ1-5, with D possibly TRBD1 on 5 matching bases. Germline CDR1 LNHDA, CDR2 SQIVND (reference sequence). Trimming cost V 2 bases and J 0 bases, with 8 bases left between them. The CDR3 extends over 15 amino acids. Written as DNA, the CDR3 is TGTGCCAGTAGTATAATCCAGGGTAGCAATCAGCCCCAGCATTTT. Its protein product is CASSIIQGSNQPQHF.

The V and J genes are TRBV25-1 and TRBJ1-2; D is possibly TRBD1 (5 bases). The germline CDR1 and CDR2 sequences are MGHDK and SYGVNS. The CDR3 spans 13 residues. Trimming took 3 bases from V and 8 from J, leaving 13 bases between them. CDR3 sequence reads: CASSEGGVGGYTF. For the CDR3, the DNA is TGTGCCAGCAGTGAGGGAGGGGTCGGAGGCTACACCTTC.

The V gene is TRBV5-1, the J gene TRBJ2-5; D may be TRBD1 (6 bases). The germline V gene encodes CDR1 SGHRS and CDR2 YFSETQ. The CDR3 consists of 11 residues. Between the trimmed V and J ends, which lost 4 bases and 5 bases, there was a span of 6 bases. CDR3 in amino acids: CASSGGETQYF. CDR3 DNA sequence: TGCGCCAGCAGCGGGGGCGAGACCCAGTACTTC.

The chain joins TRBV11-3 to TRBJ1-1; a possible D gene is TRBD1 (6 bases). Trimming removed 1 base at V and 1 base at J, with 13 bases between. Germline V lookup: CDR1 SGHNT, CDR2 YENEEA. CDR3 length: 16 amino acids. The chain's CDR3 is CASSLGGGGENTEAFF. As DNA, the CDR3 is TGTGCCAGCAGCTTAGGGGGGGGCGGAGAGAACACTGAAGCTTTCTTT.

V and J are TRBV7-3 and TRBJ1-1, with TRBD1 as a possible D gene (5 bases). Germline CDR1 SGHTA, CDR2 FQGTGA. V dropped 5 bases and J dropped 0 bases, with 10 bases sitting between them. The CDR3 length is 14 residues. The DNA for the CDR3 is TGTGCCAGCAGCCCGCAGGGATTGAACACTGAAGCTTTCTTT. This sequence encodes CASSPQGLNTEAFF.

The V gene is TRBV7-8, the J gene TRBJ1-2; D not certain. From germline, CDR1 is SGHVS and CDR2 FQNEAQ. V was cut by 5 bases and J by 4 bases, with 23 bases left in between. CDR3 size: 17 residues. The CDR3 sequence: CASSPHSGIQAGYGYTF. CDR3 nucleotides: TGTGCCAGCAGCCCCCACTCGGGAATTCAGGCAGGCTATGGCTACACCTTC.

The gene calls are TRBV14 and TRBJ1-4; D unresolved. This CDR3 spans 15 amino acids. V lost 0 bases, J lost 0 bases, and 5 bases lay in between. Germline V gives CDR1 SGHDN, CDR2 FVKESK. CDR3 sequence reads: CASSQDGTTNEKLFF. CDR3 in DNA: TGTGCCAGCAGCCAAGATGGAACAACTAATGAAAAACTGTTTTTT. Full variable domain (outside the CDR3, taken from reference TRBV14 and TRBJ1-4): EAGVTQFPSHSVIEKGQTVTLRCDPISGHDNLYWYRRVMGKEIKFLLHFVKESKQDESGMPNNRFLAERTGGTYSTLKVQPAELEDSGVYFCASSQDGTTNEKLFFGSGTQLSVL.

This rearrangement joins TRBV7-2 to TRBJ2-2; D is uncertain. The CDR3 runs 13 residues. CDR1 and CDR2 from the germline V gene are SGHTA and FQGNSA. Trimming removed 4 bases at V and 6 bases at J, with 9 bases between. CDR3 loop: CASSSDGSGELFF. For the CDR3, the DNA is TGTGCCAGCAGCTCAGACGGTTCCGGGGAGCTGTTTTTT.

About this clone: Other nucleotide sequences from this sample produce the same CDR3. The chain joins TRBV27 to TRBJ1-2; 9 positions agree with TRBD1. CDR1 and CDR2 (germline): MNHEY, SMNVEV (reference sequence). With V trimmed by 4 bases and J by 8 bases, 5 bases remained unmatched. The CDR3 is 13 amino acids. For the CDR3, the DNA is TGTGCCAGCAGTTCACAGGGGGCGGGGGGCTACACCTTC. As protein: CASSSQGAGGYTF.

CDR3 coding DNA: TGTGCCAGCAGCGACGGACAGGGTCTCTATGGCTACACCTTC. Its protein is CASSDGQGLYGYTF. The chain joins TRBV7-6 to TRBJ1-2; 8 positions match TRBD1. The germline gives CDR1 SGHVS, CDR2 FNYEAQ. The V segment lost 5 bases and the J segment 4 bases; nucleotides outside the gene matches: 6. The CDR3 sequence is 14 residues long.

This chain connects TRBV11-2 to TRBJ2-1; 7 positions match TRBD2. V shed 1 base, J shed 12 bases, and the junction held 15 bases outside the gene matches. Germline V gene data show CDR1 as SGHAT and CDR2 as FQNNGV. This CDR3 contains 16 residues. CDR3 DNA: TGTGCCAGCAGCTTAGTAGTAGGTACTAGCGTTTTCCGGCAGTTCTTC. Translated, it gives CASSLVVGTSVFRQFF.

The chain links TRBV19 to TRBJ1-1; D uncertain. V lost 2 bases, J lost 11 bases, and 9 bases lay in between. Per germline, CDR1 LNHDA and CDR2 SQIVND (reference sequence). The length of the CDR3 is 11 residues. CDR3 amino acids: CASSIRKWAFF. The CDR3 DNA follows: TGTGCCAGTAGTATAAGGAAGTGGGCTTTCTTT.